The next 8 T cell receptor beta chains were all read from a single sample in a study of OX40 agonist ivuxolimab in advanced cancers. The table came from immunoSEQ multiplex PCR; TCRdb's copy has only in-frame clones and leaves some out. Of tens of thousands of clones detected, 81% appear once; the ten largest clones hold approximately 6.1%. The specimen was CD4+ or CD8+ T cells sorted from blood, collected in a trial of the OX40 agonist ivuxolimab. Receptors originate from an adult with an advanced solid tumor such as melanoma, head and neck, liver or kidney cancer.

The chain has TRBV7-9 and TRBJ2-5, with D hard to call. Germline assignment: CDR1 SEHNR and CDR2 FQNEAQ (reference sequence). This CDR3 has 13 amino acids. V was clipped by 2 bases and J by 4 bases, with 8 bases between them. CDR3 coding DNA: TGTGCCAGCAGCTTATACCTGGGAGAGACCCAGTACTTC. As protein: CASSLYLGETQYF.

CDR3 protein: CASRFGGGTEAFF. The CDR3 nucleotides read TGTGCCAGCAGGTTCGGGGGGGGCACTGAAGCTTTCTTT. V usage is TRBV5-4 and J usage is TRBJ1-1, with TRBD1 as a possible D gene (5 bases). The germline V gene encodes CDR1 SGHNT and CDR2 YYREEE (reference sequence). V was cut by 5 bases and J by 4 bases, with 12 bases left in between. This CDR3 region has 13 residues.

This rearrangement joins TRBV6-5 to TRBJ2-2; no clear D. In germline, CDR1 is MNHEY, CDR2 SVGAGI. V was pared by 0 bases and J by 4 bases, with 3 bases between. The CDR3 is 13 amino acids. The CDR3 spells CASSYSTTGELFF. The CDR3 region has the DNA TGTGCCAGCAGTTACTCGACCACCGGGGAGCTGTTTTTT.

V usage is TRBV30 and J usage is TRBJ2-2; D is possibly TRBD1 (5 bases). Germline CDR1 is GTSNPN and CDR2 is SVGIG (reference sequence). This CDR3 has 13 residues. V dropped 0 bases and J dropped 4 bases, with 6 bases sitting between them. The DNA for the CDR3 is TGTGCCTGGAGTGTACAGGTCACCGGGGAGCTGTTTTTT. Encoded protein: CAWSVQVTGELFF. The full variable domain, rest sourced from reference TRBV30 and TRBJ2-2, is SQTIHQWPATLVQPVGSPLSLECTVEGTSNPNLYWYRQAAGRGLQLLFYSVGIGQISSEVPQNLSASRPQDRQFILSSKKLLLSDSGFYLCAWSVQVTGELFFGEGSRLTVL.

The chain carries TRBV6-1 and TRBJ1-2, with a possible D match to TRBD1 (5 bases). Germline V CDR1 and CDR2: MNHNS, SASEGT. The CDR3 is made up of 15 amino acids. Trimming left V 4 bases short and J 0 bases short, with 12 bases between. The CDR3 here is CASSGTLDPNYGYTF. The CDR3 nucleotides read TGTGCCAGCAGTGGGACACTTGACCCTAACTATGGCTACACCTTC.

This sequence joins TRBV7-9 and TRBJ2-1; D tentatively reads TRBD1 or TRBD2 (5 bases each). From germline, CDR1 is SEHNR and CDR2 FQNEAQ (reference sequence). CDR3 size: 15 residues. Trimming left V 5 bases short and J 8 bases short, with 19 bases between. The CDR3 here is CASSNAGANRDEQFF. The CDR3 DNA reads as TGTGCCAGCAGCAACGCCGGGGCCAATCGGGATGAGCAGTTCTTC. Combining the CDR3 with reference TRBV7-9 and TRBJ2-1 gives the whole variable domain DTGVSQNPRHKITKRGQNVTFRCDPISEHNRLYWYRQTLGQGPEFLTYFQNEAQLEKSRLLSDRFSAERPKGSFSTLEIQRTEQGDSAMYLCASSNAGANRDEQFFGPGTRLTVL.

The chain recombines TRBV19 with TRBJ2-1; D unresolved. The CDR3 totals 12 residues. With 5 bases removed from V and 13 bases from J, the gap between germline ends came to 15 bases. Germline CDR1 and CDR2: LNHDA and SQIVND (reference sequence). CDR3 sequence reads: CASSSYMIVQFF. DNA for the CDR3: TGTGCCAGTAGTTCTTACATGATTGTACAGTTCTTC.

The chain couples TRBV7-9 to TRBJ1-1; maybe TRBD1 (5 bases). Per the germline V gene, CDR1 is SEHNR and CDR2 is FQNEAQ (reference sequence). The CDR3 has 12 amino acids. V shed 2 bases and J shed 6 bases, with 7 bases lying between them. The CDR3 loop reads CASSLQGPEAFF. The CDR3 DNA follows: TGTGCCAGCAGCTTACAGGGACCTGAAGCTTTCTTT.